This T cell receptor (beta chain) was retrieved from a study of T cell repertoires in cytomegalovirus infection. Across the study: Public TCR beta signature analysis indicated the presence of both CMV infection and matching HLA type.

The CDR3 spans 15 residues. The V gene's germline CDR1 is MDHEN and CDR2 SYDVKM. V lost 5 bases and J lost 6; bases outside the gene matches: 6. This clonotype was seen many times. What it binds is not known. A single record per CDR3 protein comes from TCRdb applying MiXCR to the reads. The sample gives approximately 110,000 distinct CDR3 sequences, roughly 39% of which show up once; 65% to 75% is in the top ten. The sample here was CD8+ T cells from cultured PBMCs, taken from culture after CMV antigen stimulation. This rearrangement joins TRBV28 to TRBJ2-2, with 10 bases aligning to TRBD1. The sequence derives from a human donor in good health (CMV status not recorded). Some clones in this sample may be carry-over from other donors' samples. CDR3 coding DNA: TGTGCCAGCAGTGAGCCGGGACAGGGGTCCGGGGAGCTGTTTTTT. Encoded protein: CASSEPGQGSGELFF.